A single sample gave rise to the 21 T cell receptor beta chains below, sequenced in a study of blood T cell repertoires in COVID-19. Only in-frame clones appear in the TCRdb table, and some are missing; sequencing was by immunoSEQ multiplex PCR. Of about 400,000 clones in the sample, 87% were seen once. Sequencing was done on a sample of PBMCs or T cells enriched from blood (not recorded which). These receptors came from a woman aged 18-30 years with acute COVID-19.

This clone was found once. Other DNA sequences from this sample encode an identical CDR3 as well. The chain couples TRBV18 to TRBJ2-7; 9 nucleotides align to TRBD1. CDR1 and CDR2 (germline): KGHSH, LQKENI. Trimming took 3 bases from V and 3 from J; bases not matched to a gene: 3. The CDR3 covers 14 residues. In nucleotides, the CDR3 is TGTGCCAGCTCACCTCCGGGACAGGGCTACGAGCAGTACTTC. It is translated as CASSPPGQGYEQYF.

The V gene is TRBV6-2 or TRBV6-3, the J gene TRBJ2-1; TRBD2 agrees at 9 bases. Germline V gene data show CDR1 as MNHEY and CDR2 as SVGEGT. This CDR3 is built from 19 residues. The trim removed 0 bases at V and 3 bases at J, leaving 12 bases unmatched. CDR3 protein: CASSYSSVRGRASYNEQFF. The CDR3 DNA is TGTGCCAGCAGTTACTCGAGTGTTCGCGGGAGGGCCAGCTACAATGAGCAGTTCTTC.

Only one count was recorded for this clone. The chain links TRBV29-1 to TRBJ1-4; tentative D call: TRBD1 (6 bases). This CDR3 is built from 12 residues. Trimming cost V 7 bases and J 7 bases, with 13 bases left between them. Germline V CDR1 and CDR2: SQVTM, ANQGSEA. CDR3 in DNA: TGCAGCGCCCTCAGGGGCAGTGAAAAACTGTTTTTT. It codes for CSALRGSEKLFF.

V gene TRBV4-1 combines with J gene TRBJ1-5; D perhaps matches TRBD1 (6 bases). The germline V gene has CDR1 MGHRA and CDR2 YSYEKL. The length of the CDR3 is 13 residues. Trimming took off 0 bases at V and 9 bases at J, with 9 bases between the two ends. CDR3 sequence (DNA): TGCGCCAGCAGCCAAGATGGGGGCCGGCCCCAGCATTTT. Encoded protein: CASSQDGGRPQHF.

DNA of the CDR3: TGTGCCAGCACCCCGCAGGGGGAGAACTATGGCTACACCTTC. Translating gives CASTPQGENYGYTF. The rearrangement links TRBV7-2 to TRBJ1-2, with 7 bases matching TRBD1. There are 14 residues in the CDR3. The germline V gene has CDR1 SGHTA and CDR2 FQGNSA. V shed 7 bases, J shed 2 bases, and the junction held 7 bases outside the gene matches. The complete variable domain, with remaining parts taken from reference TRBV7-2 and TRBJ1-2, reads GAGVSQSPSNKVTEKGKDVELRCDPISGHTALYWYRQSLGQGLEFLIYFQGNSAPDKSGLPSDRFSAERTGGSVSTLTIQRTQQEDSAVYLCASTPQGENYGYTFGSGTRLTVV.

The chain combines TRBV3-1 (or the pseudogene TRBV3-2) with TRBJ1-3; 9 nucleotides line up with TRBD1. The germline gives CDR1 LGHDT, CDR2 YNNKEL (reference sequence). With 3 bases clipped from V and 4 bases from J, the junction kept 7 bases outside the gene matches. The CDR3 covers 16 residues. DNA for the CDR3: TGTGCCAGCAGCCATCGGACAGGGGAATACGGAAACACCATATATTTT. This gives the protein CASSHRTGEYGNTIYF.

V is TRBV6-2 or TRBV6-3 and J is TRBJ1-1, with a weak D call TRBD1 (6 bases). CDR3 length: 13 residues. The V gene lost 6 bases and the J gene lost 3 bases, with 11 bases spanning the gap. From germline, CDR1 is MNHEY and CDR2 SVGEGT. CDR3 DNA sequence: TGTGCCAGCAGCATACAGGGATACACTGAAGCTTTCTTT. Encoded protein: CASSIQGYTEAFF.

Points on this clone: The same CDR3 is also encoded by other DNA sequences in this sample. This chain links TRBV19 with TRBJ1-1; D not certain. The germline V gene encodes CDR1 LNHDA and CDR2 SQIVND (reference sequence). The germline V and J ends were trimmed by 3 bases and 6 bases, with 8 bases remaining between them. This CDR3 comprises 12 residues. CDR3 in amino acids: CASSIRLAEAFF. As DNA, the CDR3 is TGTGCCAGTAGTATTAGACTGGCTGAAGCTTTCTTT.

V gene TRBV25-1 combines with J gene TRBJ1-4; D gene ambiguous. Per the germline V gene, CDR1 is MGHDK and CDR2 is SYGVNS. The CDR3 length is 12 residues. V was shortened by 3 bases and J by 4 bases, with 3 bases between the two germline ends. The CDR3 DNA reads as TGTGCCAGCAGTGACCTTAATGAAAAACTGTTTTTT. Translated, it gives CASSDLNEKLFF.

The chain has TRBV24-1 and TRBJ2-3, with TRBD2 matching over 7 bases. The CDR3 loop spans 16 amino acids. CDR1 is KGHDR and CDR2 is SFDVKD in the germline V gene. V gave up 3 bases and J gave up 2 bases; unmatched junction bases: 7. The CDR3 DNA reads as TGTGCCACCAGTGATGTAGCGGGTGCAACCACAGATACGCAGTATTTT. It codes for CATSDVAGATTDTQYF.

A word on this clone: This specimen includes other DNA sequences encoding the same CDR3. The genes are TRBV6-5 and TRBJ2-1; 11 bases align to TRBD2. CDR3 length equals 15 residues. Germline V gene sequence: CDR1 MNHEY, CDR2 SVGAGI. J lost 4 bases, V lost 5 bases, and 4 bases had no gene match. The CDR3 here is CASSTGTSGYNEQFF. CDR3 coding DNA: TGTGCCAGCAGTACCGGGACTAGCGGATACAATGAGCAGTTCTTC.

The J gene is TRBJ1-3, the V gene TRBV4-3; TRBD1 agrees at 7 bases. The germline V gene encodes CDR1 LGHNA and CDR2 YSLEER. V lost 1 base and J lost 2; bases outside the gene matches: 20. CDR3 length equals 21 residues. The CDR3 region is CASSQARGDRALLVPGNTIYF. In nucleotides, the CDR3 is TGCGCCAGCAGCCAAGCTAGGGGGGACAGAGCCTTATTAGTCCCTGGAAACACCATATATTTT.

The chain recombines TRBV9 with TRBJ1-4, with 7 nucleotides matching TRBD1. The CDR3 length is 15 residues. V was pared by 3 bases and J by 6 bases, with 8 bases of the junction left unmatched. Germline-derived CDR1 and CDR2 are SGDLS and YYNGEE. This chain's CDR3 is CASSEQGTFYEKLFF. The CDR3 bases are TGTGCCAGCAGCGAACAGGGGACTTTCTATGAAAAACTGTTTTTT.

The chain uses TRBV19 and TRBJ1-6, with D hard to call. There are 14 residues in the CDR3. Germline values: CDR1 LNHDA, CDR2 SQIVND (reference sequence). Trimming took off 7 bases at V and 7 bases at J, with 14 bases between the two ends. CDR3 sequence reads: CASTAGIGNSPLHF. The CDR3 DNA sequence: TGTGCCAGTACGGCAGGAATTGGCAATTCACCCCTCCACTTT.

The V gene is TRBV27, the J gene TRBJ1-1; possible D gene TRBD1, 5 bases. The CDR3 spans 15 residues. Germline V gives CDR1 MNHEY, CDR2 SMNVEV (reference sequence). Trimming shortened V by 7 bases and J by 5 bases, and 20 bases separated the two germline ends. The CDR3 region is CASTGKGWKKTEAFF. The CDR3 nucleotides are TGTGCCAGCACCGGAAAGGGGTGGAAGAAAACTGAAGCTTTCTTT.

J is TRBJ1-6 and V is TRBV7-9; 9 positions agree with TRBD1. This CDR3 contains 16 residues. Trimming at V came to 5 bases and at J to 10 bases, leaving 12 bases not matched to a gene. Germline CDR1 SEHNR, CDR2 FQNEAQ (reference sequence). CDR3: CASSPLTGGRGSPLHF. For the CDR3, the DNA is TGTGCCAGCAGCCCATTAACAGGGGGCAGAGGCTCACCCCTCCACTTT.

The J gene is TRBJ1-5, the V gene TRBV28, with a tentative D call TRBD1 (6 bases). Germline values: CDR1 MDHEN, CDR2 SYDVKM. The germline V and J ends were trimmed by 4 bases and 6 bases, with 13 bases remaining between them. The length of the CDR3 is 14 residues. The chain's CDR3 is CASSYHREGQPQHF. CDR3 bases: TGTGCCAGCAGTTACCACAGGGAGGGTCAGCCCCAGCATTTT.

The CDR3 region has the DNA TGTGCCAGCAGCTCCCGGGACATTAATTCACCCCTCCACTTT. It specifies CASSSRDINSPLHF. The V call is TRBV7-6, the J call TRBJ1-6; D is perhaps TRBD1 (6 bases). Trimming cost V 4 bases and J 6 bases, with 10 bases left between them. The CDR3 consists of 14 residues. Germline V gene data show CDR1 as SGHVS and CDR2 as FNYEAQ.

The rearrangement joins TRBV3-1 (or the pseudogene TRBV3-2) to TRBJ2-5; 7 bases align to TRBD1. The germline CDR1 and CDR2 sequences are LGHDT and YNNKEL (reference sequence). V shed 6 bases and J 4 bases; nucleotides not matched to a gene: 8. The CDR3 is 14 amino acids. DNA for the CDR3: TGTGCCAGCAGACCGCAGGGGGTGGGAGAGACCCAGTACTTC. Its protein product is CASRPQGVGETQYF.

The gene calls are TRBV12-5 and TRBJ1-1; D is unresolved. The CDR3 loop spans 13 amino acids. Germline V gene sequence: CDR1 LGHNT, CDR2 FRNRAP. V was trimmed by 4 bases and J by 9 bases, leaving 15 bases between them. The CDR3 DNA reads TGTGCTAGTGGTTCCCCCAATGAGCTTAAAGCTTTCTTT. It encodes CASGSPNELKAFF. Drawing the rest from reference TRBV12-5 and TRBJ1-1, the complete variable domain is DARVTQTPRHKVTEMGQEVTMRCQPILGHNTVFWYRQTMMQGLELLAYFRNRAPLDDSGMPKDRFSAEMPDATLATLKIQPSEPRDSAVYFCASGSPNELKAFFGQGTRLTVV.

A few counts support this clone. This chain connects TRBV12-3 or TRBV12-4 to TRBJ2-7; 7 positions match TRBD1. The CDR3 loop spans 11 amino acids. V was clipped by 1 base and J by 11 bases; unmatched bases: 2. The CDR3: CASSLEGAKYF. CDR3 sequence (DNA): TGTGCCAGCAGTTTAGAGGGGGCGAAGTACTTC.